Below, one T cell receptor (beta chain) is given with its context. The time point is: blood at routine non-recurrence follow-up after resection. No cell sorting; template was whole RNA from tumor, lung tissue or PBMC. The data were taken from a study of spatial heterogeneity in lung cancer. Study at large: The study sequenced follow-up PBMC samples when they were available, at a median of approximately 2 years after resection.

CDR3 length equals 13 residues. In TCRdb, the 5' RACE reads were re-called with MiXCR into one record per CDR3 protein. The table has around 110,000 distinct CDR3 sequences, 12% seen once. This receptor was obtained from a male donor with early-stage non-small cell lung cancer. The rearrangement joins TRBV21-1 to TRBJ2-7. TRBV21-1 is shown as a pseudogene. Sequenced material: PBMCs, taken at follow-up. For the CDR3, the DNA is TGTGCCAGCAGCAAGAGGCACTTCTACGAGCAGTACTTC. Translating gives CASSKRHFYEQYF.